Presented here are 13 T cell receptor beta chains from one specimen sequenced in a study of blood T cell repertoires in COVID-19. Clones were sequenced by immunoSEQ multiplex PCR, and TCRdb holds only the in-frame ones, with some missing. The top ten clones hold approximately 2.2% of a sample with around 220,000 clones, about 88% of them seen once. Input material: peripheral blood. The receptors originated from a woman aged 40 to 55 who had recovered from COVID-19.

This clone has only one observation. The V and J genes are TRBV18 and TRBJ2-7; D might be TRBD1 (5 bases). V shed 2 bases and J shed 5 bases, with 16 bases lying between them. CDR3 size: 15 residues. Germline CDR1 and CDR2: KGHSH and LQKENI. The CDR3 DNA reads TGTGCCAGCTCACCAGGACATGGGTTAGGCGACGAGCAGTACTTC. Encoded protein: CASSPGHGLGDEQYF.

This clone was picked up one time. V usage is TRBV6-2 or TRBV6-3 and J usage is TRBJ2-1; no firm D call. From germline, CDR1 is MNHEY and CDR2 SVGEGT. This CDR3 is 16 amino acids long. V was pared by 4 bases and J by 1 base, with 14 bases between. CDR3 region: CASSSPRVRSYNEQFF. For the CDR3, the DNA is TGTGCCAGCAGTTCCCCCCGGGTCCGTTCCTACAATGAGCAGTTCTTC.

This clone occurred once. The CDR3 sequence is CASSFRGGPGNGYTF. The CDR3 nucleotides read TGTGCCAGCAGTTTCCGAGGAGGTCCCGGGAATGGCTACACCTTC. The V call is TRBV27, the J call TRBJ1-2; D call uncertain. V lost 3 bases and J 6 bases, leaving 17 bases between the germline ends. The V gene's germline CDR1 is MNHEY and CDR2 SMNVEV (reference sequence). This CDR3 is 15 amino acids long.

The chain employs TRBV5-4 and TRBJ1-2, with a tentative D call TRBD1 (6 bases). This CDR3 contains 15 residues. The V end was cut by 4 bases, the J end by 5 bases, with 18 bases between. Germline V gene lookup returns CDR1 SGHNT and CDR2 YYREEE (reference sequence). The CDR3 loop is CASSDRDTRLYGYTF. In DNA form, the CDR3 reads TGTGCCAGCAGCGATCGGGACACCCGATTATATGGCTACACCTTC.

The chain employs TRBV11-2 and TRBJ2-3; TRBD2 aligns across 9 bases. CDR1 and CDR2 (germline): SGHAT, FQNNGV. This CDR3 has 16 residues. V dropped 2 bases and J dropped 6; count of bases not matched to a gene: 9. The DNA of the CDR3 is TGTGCCAGCAGCTTATTTGGTACTAGCGGGTGGGATACGCAGTATTTT. Translated: CASSLFGTSGWDTQYF.

The CDR3 nucleotides are TGTGCCAGCAGCTTAGGCCAATGGGGGCCGAACACTGAAGCTTTCTTT. Translated, it gives CASSLGQWGPNTEAFF. This rearrangement joins TRBV13 to TRBJ1-1; D perhaps matches TRBD1 (6 bases). The germline V gene has CDR1 PRHDT and CDR2 FYEKMQ (reference sequence). The CDR3 contains 16 residues. The V gene lost 0 bases and the J gene lost 1 base, with 12 bases spanning the gap.

The V gene is TRBV27, the J gene TRBJ1-1, with a tentative D call TRBD1 (5 bases). Trimming removed 5 bases at V and 1 base at J, with 14 bases between. Per the germline V gene, CDR1 is MNHEY and CDR2 is SMNVEV (reference sequence). This CDR3 spans 15 amino acids. The CDR3 nucleotides are TGTGCCAGCAGTCCTACCGAGACAGCGAACACTGAAGCTTTCTTT. Encoded protein: CASSPTETANTEAFF.

This clone appeared a single time. Different DNA sequences within this sample yield the same CDR3. This chain connects TRBV5-1 to TRBJ2-2; D unresolved. Trimming took 0 bases from V and 5 from J, leaving 5 bases between them. Germline CDR1 SGHRS, CDR2 YFSETQ. The CDR3 has 13 amino acids. The CDR3 reads CASSLGGTGELFF. For the CDR3, the DNA is TGCGCCAGCAGCTTGGGAGGTACCGGGGAGCTGTTTTTT.

The DNA for the CDR3 is TGCGCCAGCAGCCATGGTAGAGGGGGCCTAGTTGGGGCCAAAAACATTCAGTACTTC. Residues: CASSHGRGGLVGAKNIQYF. The V call is TRBV5-1, the J call TRBJ2-4, with 7 bases aligning to TRBD1. This CDR3 contains 19 residues. J was trimmed by 1 base and V by 4 bases; bases with no gene match: 17. CDR1 is SGHRS and CDR2 is YFSETQ in the germline V gene.

This clone was picked up one time. The chain uses TRBV19 and TRBJ2-7; 7 bases agree with TRBD2. Per the germline V gene, CDR1 is LNHDA and CDR2 is SQIVND (reference sequence). The CDR3 length is 15 residues. J was trimmed by 0 bases and V by 7 bases; bases with no gene match: 9. For the CDR3, the DNA is TGTGCCAGTACAGCGGGGACCGCTGGCTCCTACGAGCAGTACTTC. This encodes CASTAGTAGSYEQYF.

A few counts support this clone. This chain uses TRBV7-3 with TRBJ1-1; D gene uncertain. This CDR3 is 14 amino acids long. The V end was cut by 2 bases, the J end by 0 bases, with 7 bases between. Germline assignment: CDR1 SGHTA and CDR2 FQGTGA. The CDR3 bases are TGTGCCAGCAGCTTAGACAACATGAACACTGAAGCTTTCTTT. It encodes CASSLDNMNTEAFF.

This sequence joins TRBV9 and TRBJ1-5; D call uncertain. This CDR3 region has 14 residues. V was shortened by 4 bases and J by 7 bases, with 15 bases between the two germline ends. CDR1 is SGDLS and CDR2 is YYNGEE in the germline V gene. CDR3 in amino acids: CASSLTPSSQPQHF. Here the CDR3 DNA reads TGTGCCAGCAGCCTGACACCGTCGTCGCAGCCCCAGCATTTT.

This chain connects TRBV7-9 to TRBJ1-2; D might be TRBD1 (6 bases). Germline V gives CDR1 SEHNR, CDR2 FQNEAQ (reference sequence). The CDR3 totals 16 residues. Trimming took off 2 bases at V and 4 bases at J, with 17 bases between the two ends. The CDR3 bases are TGTGCCAGCAGCTTACTTTATGAGGTACAGGGCTATGGCTACACCTTC. Translating gives CASSLLYEVQGYGYTF.